Detailed here is one T cell receptor (beta chain). Trimming removed 3 bases from V and 5 bases from J; junction bases left unmatched: 6. The CDR3 totals 14 residues. Germline-derived CDR1 and CDR2 are KGHSH and LQKENI. The data are from a study of cytomegalovirus exposure and HLA in healthy donors. PCR used 60 Vbeta primers and 13 Jbeta primers. Assay: immunoSEQ multiplex PCR; the TCRdb copy retains only in-frame clones and omits some. The sample records about 90,000 clones, roughly 84% being singletons. The sample was PBMCs. The chain recombines TRBV18 with TRBJ2-5, with 7 bases fitting TRBD2. This TCR came from a man under 40 in good health and CMV-seronegative. In DNA form, the CDR3 reads TGTGCCAGCTCACCGGACGGGGGAGGGGAGACCCAGTACTTC. Translated, it gives CASSPDGGGETQYF.